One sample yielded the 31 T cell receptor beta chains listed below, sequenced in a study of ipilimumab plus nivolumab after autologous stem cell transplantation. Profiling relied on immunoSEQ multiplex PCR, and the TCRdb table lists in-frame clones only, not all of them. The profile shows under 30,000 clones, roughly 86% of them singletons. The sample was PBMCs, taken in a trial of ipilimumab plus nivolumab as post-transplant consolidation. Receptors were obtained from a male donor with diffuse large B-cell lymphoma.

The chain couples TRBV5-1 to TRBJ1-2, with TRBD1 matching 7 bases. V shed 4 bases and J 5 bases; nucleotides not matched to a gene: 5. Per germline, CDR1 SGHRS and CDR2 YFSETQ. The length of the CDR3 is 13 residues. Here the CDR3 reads CASSEGQRYGYTF. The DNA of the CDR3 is TGCGCCAGCAGCGAGGGACAGCGATATGGCTACACCTTC.

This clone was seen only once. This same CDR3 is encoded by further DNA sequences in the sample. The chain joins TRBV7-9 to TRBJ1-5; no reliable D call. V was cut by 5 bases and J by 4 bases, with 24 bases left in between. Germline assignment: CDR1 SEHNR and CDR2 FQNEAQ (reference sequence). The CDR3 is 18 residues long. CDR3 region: CASSPAGISSASNQPQHF. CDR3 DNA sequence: TGTGCCAGCAGCCCAGCGGGTATTAGTTCGGCCTCTAATCAGCCCCAGCATTTT.

This chain's CDR3 is CASSRSPVVAGGNDNEQFF. The CDR3 DNA sequence: TGCGCCAGCAGCCGATCACCCGTGGTAGCGGGGGGCAACGACAATGAGCAGTTCTTC. The rearrangement uses TRBV4-1 and TRBJ2-1; 10 bases are shared with TRBD2. J gave up 5 bases and V 4 bases, and 17 bases lay outside the gene matches. Germline V gene lookup returns CDR1 MGHRA and CDR2 YSYEKL. CDR3 length: 19 residues.

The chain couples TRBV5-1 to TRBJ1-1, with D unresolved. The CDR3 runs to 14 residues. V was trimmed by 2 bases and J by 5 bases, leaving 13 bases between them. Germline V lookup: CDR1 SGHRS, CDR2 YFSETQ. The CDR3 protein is CASSLIRLGTEAFF. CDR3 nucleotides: TGCGCCAGCAGCTTAATACGGTTAGGGACTGAAGCTTTCTTT.

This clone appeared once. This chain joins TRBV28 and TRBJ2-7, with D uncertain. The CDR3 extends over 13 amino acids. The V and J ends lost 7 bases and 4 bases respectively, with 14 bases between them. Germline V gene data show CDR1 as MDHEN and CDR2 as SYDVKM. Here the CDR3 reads CASTLHKGYEQYF. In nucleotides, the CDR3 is TGTGCCAGCACCCTACACAAAGGGTACGAGCAGTACTTC.

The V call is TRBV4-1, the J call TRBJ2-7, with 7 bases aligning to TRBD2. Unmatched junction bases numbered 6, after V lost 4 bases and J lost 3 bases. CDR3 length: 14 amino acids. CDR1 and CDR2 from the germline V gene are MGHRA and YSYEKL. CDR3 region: CASSPRGGGYEQYF. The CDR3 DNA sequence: TGCGCCAGCAGCCCCCGCGGGGGAGGCTACGAGCAGTACTTC.

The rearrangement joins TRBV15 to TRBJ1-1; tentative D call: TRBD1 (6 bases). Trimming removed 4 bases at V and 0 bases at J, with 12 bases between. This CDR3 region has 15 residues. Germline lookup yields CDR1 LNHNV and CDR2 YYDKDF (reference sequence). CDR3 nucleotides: TGTGCCACCAGCACATGGACAGACTTGAACACTGAAGCTTTCTTT. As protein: CATSTWTDLNTEAFF.

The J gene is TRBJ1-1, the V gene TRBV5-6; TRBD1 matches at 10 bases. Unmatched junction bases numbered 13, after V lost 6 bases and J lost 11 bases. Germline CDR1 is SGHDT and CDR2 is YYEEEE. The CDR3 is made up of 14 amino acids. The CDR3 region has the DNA TGTGCCAGCACTATCATAGGGACAGGGGCTGTGGCTTTCTTT. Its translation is CASTIIGTGAVAFF.

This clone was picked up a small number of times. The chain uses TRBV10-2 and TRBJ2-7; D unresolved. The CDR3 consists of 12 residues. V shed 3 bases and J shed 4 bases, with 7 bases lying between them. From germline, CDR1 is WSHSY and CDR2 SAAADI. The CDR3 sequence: CASSEDFYEQYF. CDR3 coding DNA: TGCGCCAGCAGTGAAGACTTTTACGAGCAGTACTTC.

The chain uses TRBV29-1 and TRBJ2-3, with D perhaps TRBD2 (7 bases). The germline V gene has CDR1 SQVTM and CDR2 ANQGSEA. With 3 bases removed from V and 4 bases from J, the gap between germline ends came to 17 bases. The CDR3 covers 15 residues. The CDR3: CSVELWGGRADTQYF. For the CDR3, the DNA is TGCAGCGTTGAGCTCTGGGGGGGGCGGGCAGATACGCAGTATTTT.

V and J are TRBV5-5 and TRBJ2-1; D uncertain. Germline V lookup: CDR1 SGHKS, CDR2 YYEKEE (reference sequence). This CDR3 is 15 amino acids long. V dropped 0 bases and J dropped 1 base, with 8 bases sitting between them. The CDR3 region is CASSLGPASYNEQFF. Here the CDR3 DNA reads TGTGCCAGCAGCTTGGGGCCGGCTTCCTACAATGAGCAGTTCTTC.

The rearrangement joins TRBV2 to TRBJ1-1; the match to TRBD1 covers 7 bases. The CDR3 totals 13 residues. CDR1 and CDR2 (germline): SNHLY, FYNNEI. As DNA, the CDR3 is TGTGCTCGAACCAGGGACAGAAACACTGAAGCTTTCTTT. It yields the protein CARTRDRNTEAFF.

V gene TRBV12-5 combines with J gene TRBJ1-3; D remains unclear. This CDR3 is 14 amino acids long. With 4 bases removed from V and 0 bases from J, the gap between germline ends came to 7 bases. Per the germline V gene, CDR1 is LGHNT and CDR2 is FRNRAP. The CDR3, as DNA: TGTGCTAGTGGTTCTAGGACCTCTGGAAACACCATATATTTT. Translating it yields CASGSRTSGNTIYF.

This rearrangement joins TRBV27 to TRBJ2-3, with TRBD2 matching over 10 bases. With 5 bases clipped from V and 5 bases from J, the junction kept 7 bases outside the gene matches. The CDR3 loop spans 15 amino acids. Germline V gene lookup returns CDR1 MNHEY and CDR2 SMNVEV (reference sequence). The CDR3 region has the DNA TGTGCCAGCAGTATCACCCGACTAGCGGGAGATACGCAGTATTTT. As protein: CASSITRLAGDTQYF.

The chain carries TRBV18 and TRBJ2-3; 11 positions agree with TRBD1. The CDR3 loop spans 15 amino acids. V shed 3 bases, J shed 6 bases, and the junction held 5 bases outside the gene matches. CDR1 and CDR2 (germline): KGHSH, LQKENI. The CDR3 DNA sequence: TGTGCCAGCTCACCTCCCGGGACAGGGGGGGATACGCAGTATTTT. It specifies CASSPPGTGGDTQYF.

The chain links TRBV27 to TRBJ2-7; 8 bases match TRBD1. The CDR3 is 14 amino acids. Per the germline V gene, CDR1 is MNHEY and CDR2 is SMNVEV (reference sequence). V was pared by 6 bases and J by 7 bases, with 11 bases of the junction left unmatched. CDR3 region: CASSAGGSRVEQYF. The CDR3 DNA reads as TGTGCCAGCAGCGCAGGGGGCTCTCGAGTGGAGCAGTACTTC.

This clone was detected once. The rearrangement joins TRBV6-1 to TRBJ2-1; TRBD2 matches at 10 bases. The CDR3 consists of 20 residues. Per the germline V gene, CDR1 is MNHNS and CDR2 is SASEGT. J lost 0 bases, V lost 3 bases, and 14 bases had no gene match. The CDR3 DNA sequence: TGTGCCAGCAGTGAGACACTAGCGGGGAGTGCTCAAAGCTCCTACAATGAGCAGTTCTTC. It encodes CASSETLAGSAQSSYNEQFF.

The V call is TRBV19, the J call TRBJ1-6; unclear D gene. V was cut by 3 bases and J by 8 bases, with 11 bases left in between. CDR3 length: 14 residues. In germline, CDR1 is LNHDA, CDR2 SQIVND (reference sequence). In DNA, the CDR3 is TGTGCCAGTAGTATTGGAATATATGATTCACCCCTCCACTTT. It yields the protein CASSIGIYDSPLHF.

The CDR3 bases are TGCGCCAGCAGCCATACTAGCTACGAGCAGTACTTC. Its protein product is CASSHTSYEQYF. This rearrangement joins TRBV10-1 to TRBJ2-7; TRBD2 is a possible D gene (5 bases). The V gene lost 6 bases and the J gene lost 3 bases, with 9 bases spanning the gap. CDR3 size: 12 residues. Germline V gene sequence: CDR1 WNHNN, CDR2 SYGVQD (reference sequence).

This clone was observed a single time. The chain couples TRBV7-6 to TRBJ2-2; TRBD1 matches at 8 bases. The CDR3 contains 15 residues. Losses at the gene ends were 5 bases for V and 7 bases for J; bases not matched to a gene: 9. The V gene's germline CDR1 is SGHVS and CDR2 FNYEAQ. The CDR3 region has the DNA TGTGCCAGCAGCCCGGGGCAGGGGGCGGTCGGGGAGCTGTTTTTT. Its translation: CASSPGQGAVGELFF.

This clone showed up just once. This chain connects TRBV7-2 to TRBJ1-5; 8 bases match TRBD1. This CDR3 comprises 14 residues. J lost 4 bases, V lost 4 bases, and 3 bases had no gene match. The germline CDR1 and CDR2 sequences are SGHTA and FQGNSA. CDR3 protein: CASSYTGGNQPQHF. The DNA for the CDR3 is TGTGCCAGCAGCTATACAGGGGGGAATCAGCCCCAGCATTTT.

DNA of the CDR3: TGCGCCAGCAGCCAAGAGGCCTGGGGGAATGAGCAGTTCTTC. Amino acids: CASSQEAWGNEQFF. The chain links TRBV4-3 to TRBJ2-1, with D possibly called TRBD1 or TRBD2 (5 bases each). Germline CDR1 and CDR2: LGHNA and YSLEER. Between the trimmed V and J ends, which lost 0 bases and 7 bases, there was a span of 10 bases. This CDR3 has 14 residues.

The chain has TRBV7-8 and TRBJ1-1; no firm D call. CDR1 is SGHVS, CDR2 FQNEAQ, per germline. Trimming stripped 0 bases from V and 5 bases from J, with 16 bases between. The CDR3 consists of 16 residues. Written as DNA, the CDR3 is TGTGCCAGCAGCTTAGCGTACGGCACCCTATCTACTGAAGCTTTCTTT. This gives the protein CASSLAYGTLSTEAFF.

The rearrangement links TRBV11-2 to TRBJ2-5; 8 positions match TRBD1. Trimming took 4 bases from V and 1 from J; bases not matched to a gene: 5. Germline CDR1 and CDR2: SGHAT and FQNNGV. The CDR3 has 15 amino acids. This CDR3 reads CASSYYRGAQETQYF. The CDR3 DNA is TGTGCCAGCAGCTACTACAGGGGGGCCCAAGAGACCCAGTACTTC.

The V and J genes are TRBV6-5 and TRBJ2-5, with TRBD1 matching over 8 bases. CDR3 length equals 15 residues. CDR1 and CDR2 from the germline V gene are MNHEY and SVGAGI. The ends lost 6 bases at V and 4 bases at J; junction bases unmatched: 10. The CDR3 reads CASRTGQGRRETQYF. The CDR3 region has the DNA TGTGCCAGCAGGACCGGACAGGGAAGGCGAGAGACCCAGTACTTC.

The CDR3: CASSRQTITGAARTNEKLFF. The CDR3 coding sequence is TGCGCCAGCAGCCGCCAGACCATAACAGGGGCCGCCAGAACTAATGAAAAACTGTTTTTT. This sequence joins TRBV4-1 and TRBJ1-4; 7 bases fit TRBD1. The CDR3 consists of 20 residues. V was pared by 4 bases and J by 1 base, with 18 bases of the junction left unmatched. Per germline, CDR1 MGHRA and CDR2 YSYEKL.

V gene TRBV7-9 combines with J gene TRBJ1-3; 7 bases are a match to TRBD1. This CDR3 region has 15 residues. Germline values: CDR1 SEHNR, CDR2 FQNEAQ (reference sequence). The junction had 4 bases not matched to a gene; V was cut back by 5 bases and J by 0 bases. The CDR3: CASSPGTASGNTIYF. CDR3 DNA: TGTGCCAGCAGCCCCGGGACAGCCTCTGGAAACACCATATATTTT.

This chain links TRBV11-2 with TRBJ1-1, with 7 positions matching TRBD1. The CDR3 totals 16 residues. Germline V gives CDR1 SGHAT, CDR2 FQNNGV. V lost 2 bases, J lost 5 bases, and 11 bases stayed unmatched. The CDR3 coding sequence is TGTGCCAGCAGCTTACGAAGACAGGGAAGTGATACTGAAGCTTTCTTT. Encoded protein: CASSLRRQGSDTEAFF.

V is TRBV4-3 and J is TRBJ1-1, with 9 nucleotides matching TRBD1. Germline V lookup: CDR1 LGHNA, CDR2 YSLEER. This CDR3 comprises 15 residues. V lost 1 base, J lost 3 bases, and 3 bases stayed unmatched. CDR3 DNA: TGCGCCAGCAGCCAAGGGACAGGGGTGTACACTGAAGCTTTCTTT. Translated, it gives CASSQGTGVYTEAFF.

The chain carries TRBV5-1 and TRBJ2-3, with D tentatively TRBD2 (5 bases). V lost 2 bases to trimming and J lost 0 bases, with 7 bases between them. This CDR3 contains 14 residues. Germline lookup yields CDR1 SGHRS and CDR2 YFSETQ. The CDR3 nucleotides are TGCGCCAGCAGCTTACTAGACAGCACAGATACGCAGTATTTT. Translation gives CASSLLDSTDTQYF. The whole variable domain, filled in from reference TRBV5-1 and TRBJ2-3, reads KAGVTQTPRYLIKTRGQQVTLSCSPISGHRSVSWYQQTPGQGLQFLFEYFSETQRNKGNFPGRFSGRQFSNSRSEMNVSTLELGDSALYLCASSLLDSTDTQYFGPGTRLTVL.

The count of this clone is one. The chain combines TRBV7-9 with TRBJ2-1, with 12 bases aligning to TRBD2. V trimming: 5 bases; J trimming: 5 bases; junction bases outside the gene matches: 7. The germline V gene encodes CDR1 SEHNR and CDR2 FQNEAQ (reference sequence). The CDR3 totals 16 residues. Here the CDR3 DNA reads TGTGCCAGCAGCCCACGGACTAGCGGGGCTCACAATGAGCAGTTCTTC. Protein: CASSPRTSGAHNEQFF.